This section outlines one T cell receptor beta chain sequence together with its context. These data come from a study of T cells expressing NK-cell markers. TCRdb reanalyzed the 5' RACE reads, giving one entry per CDR3 protein sequence and no DNA. Recorded for this sample: about 460,000 distinct CDR3 sequences. The CDR3 covers 14 residues. The germline gives CDR1 MNHEY, CDR2 SMNVEV (reference sequence). The specimen was blood T cells: a sorted CD56 or NKG2C T cell subset, CD4+ or CD8+ T cells, or bulk PBMC T cells (not recorded which). This clonotype originated in a woman between 45 and 65 years old in good health. This chain uses TRBV27 with TRBJ1-2. Here the CDR3 reads CASSLKGLQSGYTF.